The source of this T cell receptor (beta chain) is a study of blood T cell repertoires in COVID-19. Study overall: Samples came from the United States, Italy and Spain, spanning acute and convalescent COVID-19. From T cells, B-cell-depleted T cells, or PBMCs came the material, which was cDNA or gDNA.

Germline CDR1 LNHDA, CDR2 SQIVND (reference sequence). V shed 3 bases and J shed 3 bases, with 15 bases lying between them. The CDR3 length is 16 residues. Original processing methods: By means of reference gene primer amplification, nucleated cell counts were estimated. Some clones are missing from TCRdb's copy, which holds only in-frame ones; the method was immunoSEQ multiplex PCR. V and J calls and clone size are given by that table; D and trimming were obtained from the DNA. The data show some 80,000 clones, approximately 80% seen once. The material sequenced was peripheral blood. This chain joins TRBV19 and TRBJ1-5; the D gene is possibly TRBD1 (6 bases). This receptor was obtained from a woman in her 70s with acute or convalescent COVID-19. This CDR3 reads CASSIRAHRANQPQHF. The CDR3, as DNA: TGTGCCAGTAGTATTCGCGCACACAGGGCCAATCAGCCCCAGCATTTT.